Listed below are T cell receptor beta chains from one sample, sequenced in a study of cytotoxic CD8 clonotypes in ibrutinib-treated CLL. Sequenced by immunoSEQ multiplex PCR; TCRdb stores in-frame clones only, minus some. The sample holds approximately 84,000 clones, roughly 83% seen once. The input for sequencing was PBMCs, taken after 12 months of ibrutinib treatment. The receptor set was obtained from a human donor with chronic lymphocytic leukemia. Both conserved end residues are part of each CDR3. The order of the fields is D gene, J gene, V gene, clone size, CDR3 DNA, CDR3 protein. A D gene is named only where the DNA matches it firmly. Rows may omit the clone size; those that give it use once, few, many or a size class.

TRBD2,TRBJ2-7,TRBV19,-,TGTGCCAGTAGTACCCCCCTAGCGGTCTCCTACGAGCAGTACTTC,CASSTPLAVSYEQYF
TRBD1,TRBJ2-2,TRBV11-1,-,TGTGCCAGCAGCTCGAAACCGGGACAGGGGGCGCGAGACGGGGAGCTGTTTTTT,CASSSKPGQGARDGELFF
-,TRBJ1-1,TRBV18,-,TGTGCCAGCTCACCAGGTCAGAAACAGAACACTGAAGCTTTCTTT,CASSPGQKQNTEAFF
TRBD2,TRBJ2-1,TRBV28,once,TGTGCCAGCACCCCGTGGACTAGCGGGGTCGATGAGCAGTTCTTC,CASTPWTSGVDEQFF
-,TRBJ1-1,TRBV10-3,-,TGTGCCATCGGGGACTCGCGCCGGGCTGAAGCTTTCTTT,CAIGDSRRAEAFF
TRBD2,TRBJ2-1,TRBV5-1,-,TGCGCCAGCAGCTTGGTGCTAGCGGGTAGGGATGAGCAGTTCTTC,CASSLVLAGRDEQFF
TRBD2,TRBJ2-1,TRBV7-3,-,TGTGCCAGCAGCCCCCGGGCCCGGGGGGGTGAGCAGTTCTTC,CASSPRARGGEQFF
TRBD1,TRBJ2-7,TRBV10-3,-,TGTGCCATCAGTGATCAACAGGGGGCGCTCGACGAGCAGTACTTC,CAISDQQGALDEQYF
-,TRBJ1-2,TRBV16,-,TGTGCCAGCAGCCAAGAGGGCTATGGCTACACCTTC,CASSQEGYGYTF
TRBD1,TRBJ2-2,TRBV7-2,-,TGTGCCAGCAGCGAGGACAGGGGGCTTAGGCTGTTTTTT,CASSEDRGLRLFF
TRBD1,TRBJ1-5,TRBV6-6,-,TGTGCCAGCAGTTACCCTCAGGGGGAAGGCAATCAGCCCCAGCATTTT,CASSYPQGEGNQPQHF
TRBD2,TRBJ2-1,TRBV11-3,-,TGTGCCAGCAGCAACCGACTAGCGGGGAACAATGAGCAGTTCTTC,CASSNRLAGNNEQFF
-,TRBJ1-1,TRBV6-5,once,TGTGCCAGCTCTGGCGGGGGCGAAGACACTGAAGCTTTCTTT,CASSGGGEDTEAFF
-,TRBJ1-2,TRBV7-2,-,TGTGCCAGCAGCTTGGACGGTCGTTGGGGTGGCTACACCTTC,CASSLDGRWGGYTF
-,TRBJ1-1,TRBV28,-,TGTGCCAGCAGTTTAATCCCCCAGGGAGGGAACACTGAAGCTTTCTTT,CASSLIPQGGNTEAFF
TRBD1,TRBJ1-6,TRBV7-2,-,TGTGCCAGCAGCTTAGCCCTGGACAGGGGAAATTCACCCCTCCACTTT,CASSLALDRGNSPLHF
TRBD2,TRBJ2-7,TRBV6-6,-,TGTGCCAGCAGAACCAGACTAGCGGGGGGCCTCTACGAGCAGTACTTC,CASRTRLAGGLYEQYF
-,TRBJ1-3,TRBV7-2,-,TGTGCCAGCAGCTTAGGGAGCTCTGGAAACACCATATATTTT,CASSLGSSGNTIYF
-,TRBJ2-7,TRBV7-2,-,TGTGCCAGCAGCCTACAACCGGGACCCATCTCCTACGAGCAGTACTTC,CASSLQPGPISYEQYF
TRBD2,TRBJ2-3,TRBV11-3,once,TGTGCCAGCAGCTCGGGCGGGGGGAGCACAGATACGCAGTATTTT,CASSSGGGSTDTQYF
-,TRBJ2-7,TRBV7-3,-,TGTGCCAGCAGCCGGACCGGACTCGAAGGCTACGAGCAGTACTTC,CASSRTGLEGYEQYF
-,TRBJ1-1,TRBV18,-,TGTGCCAGCTCACCAAGGCCGAACACTGAAGCTTTCTTT,CASSPRPNTEAFF
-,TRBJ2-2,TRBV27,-,TGTGCCAGCAGTCTCCACCGGACAGGGGAGCTGTTTTTT,CASSLHRTGELFF
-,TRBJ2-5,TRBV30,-,TGTGCCTGGAGTGTAAAGGGGGAGACCCAGTACTTC,CAWSVKGETQYF
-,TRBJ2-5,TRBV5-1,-,TGCGCCAGCAGCCCCCGACTAGGCCAAGAGACCCAGTACTTC,CASSPRLGQETQYF
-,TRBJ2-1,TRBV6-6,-,TGTGCCAGCAGCGGCCAGGGAAGCTCCTACAATGAGCAGTTCTTC,CASSGQGSSYNEQFF
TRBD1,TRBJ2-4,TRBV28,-,TGTGCCAGCAGTGGGACAGGGTTACTAGCCAAAAACATTCAGTACTTC,CASSGTGLLAKNIQYF
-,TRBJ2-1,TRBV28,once,TGTGCCAGCACCCAGGGGGGCGGGGGTCTAGTTGAGCAGTTCTTC,CASTQGGGGLVEQFF
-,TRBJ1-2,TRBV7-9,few,TGTGCCAGCAGCTTAGCGGGGCCTCCCACCTTC,CASSLAGPPTF